This TCR beta chain was captured in a study of identical twins. Study-wide findings and caveats: The abundant beta clonotypes from cord blood had fewer insertions, and memory repertoires had none of this. Out-of-frame alpha sequences common to twins exhibited a surplus of low generation probability.

About this clonotype itself: As yet, its antigen is unknown.

Unique molecular identifiers were present on cDNA, and template switching added a universal primer site. In TCRdb, the 5' RACE reads were re-called with MiXCR into one record per CDR3 protein. The sample yields a few hundred thousand distinct CDR3 sequences, 8% to 11% seen once. The origin of this receptor is a man aged 45 to 65 in good health. Material for sequencing was memory T cells sorted from blood.

CDR3 protein: CATSDRELNSYNEQFF. The CDR3 DNA reads as TGTGCCACCAGTGATAGAGAACTAAACTCCTACAATGAGCAGTTCTTC. The rearrangement joins TRBV24-1 to TRBJ2-1; unclear D gene. V was pared by 3 bases and J by 0 bases, with 11 bases between. Germline V gene sequence: CDR1 KGHDR, CDR2 SFDVKD. This CDR3 spans 16 amino acids.